This passage covers 7 T cell receptor beta chains from one sample sequenced in a study of T cell responses to AZD1222 COVID-19 vaccine. Measured with immunoSEQ multiplex PCR; TCRdb has only the in-frame clones, and not every one. Of 65,000 to 80,000 clones listed, about 92% were seen once; the top ten hold 4.2%. The sequencing used peripheral blood, collected on day 0 of AZD1222 vaccination. These receptors all stem from an adult in good health.

The V call is TRBV5-5, the J call TRBJ1-6; TRBD1 might be the D (6 bases). Germline-derived CDR1 and CDR2 are SGHKS and YYEKEE (reference sequence). V shed 4 bases and J shed 5 bases, with 7 bases lying between them. The CDR3 covers 13 residues. The CDR3 is CASSRTDNSPLHF. The DNA for the CDR3 is TGTGCCAGCAGCCGGACAGATAATTCACCCCTCCACTTT.

The gene calls are TRBV7-9 and TRBJ2-7; D is possibly TRBD1 (6 bases). The CDR3 extends over 14 amino acids. V lost 4 bases and J 3 bases, leaving 13 bases between the germline ends. CDR1 and CDR2 from the germline V gene are SEHNR and FQNEAQ (reference sequence). The CDR3 nucleotides are TGTGCCAGCAGCTCACAGGGTACGGTCTACGAGCAGTACTTC. Its translation: CASSSQGTVYEQYF. The variable domain in full, with the rest retrieved from reference TRBV7-9 and TRBJ2-7, is DTGVSQNPRHKITKRGQNVTFRCDPISEHNRLYWYRQTLGQGPEFLTYFQNEAQLEKSRLLSDRFSAERPKGSFSTLEIQRTEQGDSAMYLCASSSQGTVYEQYFGPGTRLTVT.

This clone showed up just a few times. The V and J genes are TRBV2 and TRBJ1-1; 12 bases map to TRBD1. Germline-derived CDR1 and CDR2 are SNHLY and FYNNEI. There are 16 residues in the CDR3. V lost 4 bases and J lost 3; bases outside the gene matches: 6. CDR3 DNA sequence: TGTGCCAGCAGTGGGGACAGGGGGCGCACCGACACTGAAGCTTTCTTT. Protein: CASSGDRGRTDTEAFF.

This sequence joins TRBV6-5 and TRBJ1-5; tentative D call: TRBD1 (5 bases). The CDR3 totals 15 residues. CDR1 and CDR2 (germline): MNHEY, SVGAGI. V was cut by 11 bases and J by 0 bases, with 17 bases left in between. In DNA, the CDR3 is TGTGCCGTACAGGTGGACCCTTATAGCAATCAGCCCCAGCATTTT. Translated: CAVQVDPYSNQPQHF.

The CDR3: CASSLGGVYGYTF. CDR3 bases: TGTGCCAGCAGTTTAGGGGGGGTCTATGGCTACACCTTC. The chain combines TRBV28 with TRBJ1-2; maybe TRBD1 (5 bases). Trimming stripped 2 bases from V and 4 bases from J, with 8 bases between. Germline values: CDR1 MDHEN, CDR2 SYDVKM. The CDR3 runs 13 residues.

This chain links TRBV19 with TRBJ2-6; the D gene is possibly TRBD2 (6 bases). Deletions cut 3 bases from V and 2 bases from J, with 8 bases between. The CDR3 covers 15 residues. In germline, CDR1 is LNHDA, CDR2 SQIVND (reference sequence). This CDR3 reads CASSISSAGANVLTF. The CDR3 DNA follows: TGTGCCAGTAGTATTTCTAGCGCTGGGGCCAACGTCCTGACTTTC. Variable domain in full (rest from reference TRBV19 and TRBJ2-6): DGGITQSPKYLFRKEGQNVTLSCEQNLNHDAMYWYRQDPGQGLRLIYYSQIVNDFQKGDIAEGYSVSREKKESFPLTVTSAQKNPTAFYLCASSISSAGANVLTFGAGSRLTVL.

The genes are TRBV4-2 and TRBJ2-3; the D gene is possibly TRBD2 (7 bases). Germline V gene sequence: CDR1 LGHNA, CDR2 YNFKEQ. The V and J ends lost 1 base and 5 bases respectively, with 13 bases between them. The CDR3 covers 15 residues. The CDR3 is CASSQGGGRGDTQYF. CDR3 bases: TGTGCCAGCAGCCAAGGCGGGGGCAGGGGAGATACGCAGTATTTT.